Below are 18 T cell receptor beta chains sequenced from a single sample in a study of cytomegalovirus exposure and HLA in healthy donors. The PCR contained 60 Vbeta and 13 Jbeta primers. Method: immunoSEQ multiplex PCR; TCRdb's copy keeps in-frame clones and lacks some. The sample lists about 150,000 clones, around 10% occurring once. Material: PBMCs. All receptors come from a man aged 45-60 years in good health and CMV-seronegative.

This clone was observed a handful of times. This CDR3 reads CASSGGTSGPYEQYF. CDR3 bases: TGTGCCAGCAGTGGGGGGACTAGCGGACCCTACGAGCAGTACTTC. This sequence joins TRBV28 and TRBJ2-7, with 11 bases lining up with TRBD2. Germline trimming cut 5 bases from V and 2 bases from J; bases unmatched to any gene: 5. This CDR3 has 15 amino acids. CDR1 is MDHEN, CDR2 SYDVKM, per germline.

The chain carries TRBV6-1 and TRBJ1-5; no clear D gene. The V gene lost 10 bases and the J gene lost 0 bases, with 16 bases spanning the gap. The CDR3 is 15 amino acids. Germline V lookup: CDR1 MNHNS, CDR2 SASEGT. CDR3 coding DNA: TGTGCCACCCGGAGGCAGTCTTATAGCAATCAGCCCCAGCATTTT. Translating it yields CATRRQSYSNQPQHF.

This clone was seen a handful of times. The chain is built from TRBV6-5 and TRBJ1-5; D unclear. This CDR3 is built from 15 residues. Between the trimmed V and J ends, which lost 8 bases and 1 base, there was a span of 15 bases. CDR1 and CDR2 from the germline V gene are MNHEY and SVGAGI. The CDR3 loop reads CASPWQLVSNQPQHF. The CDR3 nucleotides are TGTGCCAGCCCCTGGCAGCTAGTAAGCAATCAGCCCCAGCATTTT.

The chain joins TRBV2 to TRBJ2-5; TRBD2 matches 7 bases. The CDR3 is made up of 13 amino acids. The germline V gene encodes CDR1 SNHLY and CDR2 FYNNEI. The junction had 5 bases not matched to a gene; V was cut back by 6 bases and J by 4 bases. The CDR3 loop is CASSQWEGETQYF. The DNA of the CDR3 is TGTGCCAGCAGCCAATGGGAGGGAGAGACCCAGTACTTC.

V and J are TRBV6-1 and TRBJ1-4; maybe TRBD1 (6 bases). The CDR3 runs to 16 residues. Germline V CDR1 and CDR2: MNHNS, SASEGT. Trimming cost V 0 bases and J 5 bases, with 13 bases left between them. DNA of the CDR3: TGTGCCAGCAGTGAAGCAGGGGGTGACGGGAATGAAAAACTGTTTTTT. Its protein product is CASSEAGGDGNEKLFF.

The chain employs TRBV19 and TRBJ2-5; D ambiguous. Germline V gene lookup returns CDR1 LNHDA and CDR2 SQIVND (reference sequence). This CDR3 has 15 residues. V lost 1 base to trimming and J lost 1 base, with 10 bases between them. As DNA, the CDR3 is TGTGCCAGTAGTATAGGACGACTCTCCCAAGAGACCCAGTACTTC. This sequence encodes CASSIGRLSQETQYF. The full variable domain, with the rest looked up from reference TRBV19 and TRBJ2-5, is DGGITQSPKYLFRKEGQNVTLSCEQNLNHDAMYWYRQDPGQGLRLIYYSQIVNDFQKGDIAEGYSVSREKKESFPLTVTSAQKNPTAFYLCASSIGRLSQETQYFGPGTRLLVL.

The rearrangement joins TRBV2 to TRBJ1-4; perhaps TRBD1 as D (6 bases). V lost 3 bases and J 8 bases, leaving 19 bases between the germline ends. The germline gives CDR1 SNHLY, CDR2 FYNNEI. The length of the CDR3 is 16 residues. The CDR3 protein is CASSDIGQTGTEKLFF. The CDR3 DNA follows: TGTGCCAGCAGTGATATAGGACAGACGGGGACGGAAAAACTGTTTTTT.

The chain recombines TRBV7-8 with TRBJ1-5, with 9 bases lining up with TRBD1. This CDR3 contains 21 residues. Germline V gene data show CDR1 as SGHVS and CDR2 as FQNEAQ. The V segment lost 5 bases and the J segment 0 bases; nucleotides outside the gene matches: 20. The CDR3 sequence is CASSAPGTGMTRSYSNQPQHF. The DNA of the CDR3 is TGTGCCAGCAGCGCCCCCGGGACAGGGATGACAAGGTCCTATAGCAATCAGCCCCAGCATTTT.

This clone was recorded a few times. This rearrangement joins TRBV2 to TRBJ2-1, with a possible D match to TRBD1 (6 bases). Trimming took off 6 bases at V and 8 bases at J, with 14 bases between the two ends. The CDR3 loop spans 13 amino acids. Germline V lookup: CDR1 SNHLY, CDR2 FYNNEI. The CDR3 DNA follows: TGTGCCAGCAGACTGGACAGCCTCGATGAGCAGTTCTTC. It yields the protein CASRLDSLDEQFF. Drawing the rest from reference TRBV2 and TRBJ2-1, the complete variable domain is EPEVTQTPSHQVTQMGQEVILRCVPISNHLYFYWYRQILGQKVEFLVSFYNNEISEKSEIFDDQFSVERPDGSNFTLKIRSTKLEDSAMYFCASRLDSLDEQFFGPGTRLTVL.

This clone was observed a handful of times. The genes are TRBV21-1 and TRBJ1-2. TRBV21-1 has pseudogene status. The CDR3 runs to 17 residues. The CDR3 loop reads CASSKGSHEGLNYGYTF. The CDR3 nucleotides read TGTGCCAGCAGCAAAGGTAGCCACGAGGGTCTTAACTATGGCTACACCTTC.

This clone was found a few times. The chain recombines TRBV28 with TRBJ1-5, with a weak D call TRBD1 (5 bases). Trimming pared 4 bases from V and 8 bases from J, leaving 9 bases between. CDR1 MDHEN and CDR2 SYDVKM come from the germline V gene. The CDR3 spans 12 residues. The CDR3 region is CASSYLQEPQHF. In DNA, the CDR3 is TGTGCCAGCAGTTACCTACAGGAGCCCCAGCATTTT.

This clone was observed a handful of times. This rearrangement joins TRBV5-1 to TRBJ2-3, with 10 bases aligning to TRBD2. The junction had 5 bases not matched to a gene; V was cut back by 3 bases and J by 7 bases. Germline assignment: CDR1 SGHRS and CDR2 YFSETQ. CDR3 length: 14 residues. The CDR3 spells CASSSGTSENTQYF. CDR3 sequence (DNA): TGCGCCAGCAGCTCCGGGACTAGCGAAAATACGCAGTATTTT.

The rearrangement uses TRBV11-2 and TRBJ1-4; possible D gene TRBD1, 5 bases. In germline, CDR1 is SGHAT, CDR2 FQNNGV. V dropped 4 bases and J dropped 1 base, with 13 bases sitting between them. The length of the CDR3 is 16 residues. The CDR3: CASSWDLGGTNEKLFF. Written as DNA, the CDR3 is TGTGCCAGCAGCTGGGATTTGGGGGGAACTAATGAAAAACTGTTTTTT.

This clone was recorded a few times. The CDR3 sequence is CAWSGSRGNSPLHF. The CDR3 nucleotides read TGTGCCTGGAGTGGGTCACGAGGTAATTCACCCCTCCACTTT. This chain joins TRBV30 and TRBJ1-6, with unresolved D. The germline V gene has CDR1 GTSNPN and CDR2 SVGIG (reference sequence). The length of the CDR3 is 14 residues. The germline V and J ends were trimmed by 1 base and 6 bases, with 10 bases remaining between them.

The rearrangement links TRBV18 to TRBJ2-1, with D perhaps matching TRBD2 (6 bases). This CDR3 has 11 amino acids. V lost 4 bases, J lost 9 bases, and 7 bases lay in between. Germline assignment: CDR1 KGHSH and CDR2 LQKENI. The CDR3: CASSLGGEQFF. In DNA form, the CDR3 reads TGTGCCAGCTCACTGGGGGGTGAGCAGTTCTTC.

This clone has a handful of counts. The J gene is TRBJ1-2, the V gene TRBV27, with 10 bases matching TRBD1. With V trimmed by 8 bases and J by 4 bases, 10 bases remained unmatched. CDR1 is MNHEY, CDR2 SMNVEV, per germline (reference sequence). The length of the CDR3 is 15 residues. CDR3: CASRTPGQGGYGYTF. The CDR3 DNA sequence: TGTGCCAGCCGCACGCCAGGACAGGGGGGCTATGGCTACACCTTC.

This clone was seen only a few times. CDR3 sequence reads: CASRRTRDEKLFF. CDR3 nucleotide sequence: TGTGCCAGCAGGCGGACAAGGGATGAAAAACTGTTTTTT. The chain carries TRBV27 and TRBJ1-4; D possibly corresponds to TRBD1 (5 bases). Germline V gene sequence: CDR1 MNHEY, CDR2 SMNVEV (reference sequence). V was cut by 6 bases and J by 6 bases, with 11 bases left in between. CDR3 length: 13 amino acids. Full variable domain (outside the CDR3, taken from reference TRBV27 and TRBJ1-4): EAQVTQNPRYLITVTGKKLTVTCSQNMNHEYMSWYRQDPGLGLRQIYYSMNVEVTDKGDVPEGYKVSRKEKRNFPLILESPSPNQTSLYFCASRRTRDEKLFFGSGTQLSVL.

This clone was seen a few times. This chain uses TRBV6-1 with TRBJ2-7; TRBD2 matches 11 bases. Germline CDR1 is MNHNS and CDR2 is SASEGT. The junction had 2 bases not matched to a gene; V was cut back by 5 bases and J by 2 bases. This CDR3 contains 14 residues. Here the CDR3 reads CASSIAGGTYEQYF. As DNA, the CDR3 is TGTGCCAGCAGTATAGCGGGGGGGACCTACGAGCAGTACTTC.